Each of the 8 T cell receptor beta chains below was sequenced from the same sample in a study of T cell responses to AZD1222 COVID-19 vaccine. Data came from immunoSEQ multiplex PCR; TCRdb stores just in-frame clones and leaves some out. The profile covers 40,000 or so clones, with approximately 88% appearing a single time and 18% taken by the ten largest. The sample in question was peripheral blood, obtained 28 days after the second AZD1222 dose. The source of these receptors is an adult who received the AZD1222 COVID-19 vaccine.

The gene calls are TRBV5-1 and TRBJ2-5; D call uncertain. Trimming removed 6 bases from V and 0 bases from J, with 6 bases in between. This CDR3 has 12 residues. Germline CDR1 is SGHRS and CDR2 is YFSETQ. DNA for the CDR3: TGCGCCAGCACACGAGACCAAGAGACCCAGTACTTC. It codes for CASTRDQETQYF.

The CDR3 coding sequence is TGTGCCTGGGGTGGGATAGCCAAAAACATTCAGTACTTC. As protein: CAWGGIAKNIQYF. The chain links TRBV30 to TRBJ2-4, with D uncertain. V was shortened by 5 bases and J by 0 bases, with 8 bases between the two germline ends. The CDR3 extends over 13 amino acids. Germline CDR1 and CDR2: GTSNPN and SVGIG (reference sequence). Looking up the rest from reference TRBV30 and TRBJ2-4 gives the full variable domain: SQTIHQWPATLVQPVGSPLSLECTVEGTSNPNLYWYRQAAGRGLQLLFYSVGIGQISSEVPQNLSASRPQDRQFILSSKKLLLSDSGFYLCAWGGIAKNIQYFGAGTRLSVL.

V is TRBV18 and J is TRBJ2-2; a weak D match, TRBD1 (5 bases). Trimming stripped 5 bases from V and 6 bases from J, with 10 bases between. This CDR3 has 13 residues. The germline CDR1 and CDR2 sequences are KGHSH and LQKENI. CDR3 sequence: CASSFQGSGELFF. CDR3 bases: TGTGCCAGCTCATTTCAGGGATCCGGGGAGCTGTTTTTT.

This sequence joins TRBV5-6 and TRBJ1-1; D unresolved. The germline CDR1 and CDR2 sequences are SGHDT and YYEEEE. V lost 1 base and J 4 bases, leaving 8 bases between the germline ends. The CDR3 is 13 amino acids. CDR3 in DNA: TGTGCCAGCAGCTTGCCTGGGCCCACTGAAGCTTTCTTT. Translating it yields CASSLPGPTEAFF.

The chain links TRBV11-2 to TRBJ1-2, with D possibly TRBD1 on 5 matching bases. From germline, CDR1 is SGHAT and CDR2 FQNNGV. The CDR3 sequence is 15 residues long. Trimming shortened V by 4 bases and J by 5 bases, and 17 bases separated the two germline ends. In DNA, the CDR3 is TGTGCCAGCAGCTCCCTCTTAGGTAGGGGTTATGGCTACACCTTC. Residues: CASSSLLGRGYGYTF.

The CDR3 protein is CASSFKVNTGELFF. In DNA form, the CDR3 reads TGTGCCAGCAGCTTCAAGGTTAACACCGGGGAGCTGTTTTTT. The rearrangement uses TRBV11-1 and TRBJ2-2; D ambiguous. This CDR3 is 14 amino acids long. Germline CDR1 is SGHAT and CDR2 is FQDESV (reference sequence). V was trimmed by 3 bases and J by 2 bases, leaving 7 bases between them.

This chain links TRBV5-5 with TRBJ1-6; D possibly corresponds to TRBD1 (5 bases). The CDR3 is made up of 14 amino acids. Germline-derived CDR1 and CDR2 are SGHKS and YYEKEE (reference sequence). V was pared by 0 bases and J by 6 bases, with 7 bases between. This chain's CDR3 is CASSLETVNSPLHF. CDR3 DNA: TGTGCCAGCAGCTTGGAGACAGTTAATTCACCCCTCCACTTT.

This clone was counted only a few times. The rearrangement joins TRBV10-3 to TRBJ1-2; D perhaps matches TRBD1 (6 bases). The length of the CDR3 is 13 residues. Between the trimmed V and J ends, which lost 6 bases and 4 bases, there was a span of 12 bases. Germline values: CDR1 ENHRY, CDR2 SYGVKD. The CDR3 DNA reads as TGTGCCATCAGGGAGACAGGCGCCTATGGCTACACCTTC. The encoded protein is CAIRETGAYGYTF.